The sequence of this T cell receptor beta chain was determined in a study of identical twins. Regarding this clonotype: Its antigen remains unknown.

General study points: Cord blood beta clonotypes that were abundant carried fewer insertions, and memory repertoires showed no such trend.

cDNA carried unique molecular identifiers, and a universal primer site was added by template switching. TCRdb itself ran the 5' RACE reads through MiXCR, one entry per CDR3 protein. The sample records hundreds of thousands of distinct CDR3 sequences, approximately 13% being singletons. The sample also formed part of further work on yellow fever vaccine responses in identical twins.

The sequenced sample was PBMCs. The sequence derives from a woman aged 18-29 years in good health.

The CDR3 loop reads CASSLGPGLAGGDTDTQYF. As DNA, the CDR3 is TGTGCCAGCAGCTTAGGACCAGGACTAGCGGGAGGGGACACAGATACGCAGTATTTT. V gene TRBV11-2 combines with J gene TRBJ2-3, with TRBD2 matching 15 bases. The germline gives CDR1 SGHAT, CDR2 FQNNGV. The J segment lost 2 bases and the V segment lost 1 base, leaving 7 bases of the junction unmatched. The length of the CDR3 is 19 residues. Looking up the rest from reference TRBV11-2 and TRBJ2-3 gives the full variable domain: EAGVAQSPRYKIIEKRQSVAFWCNPISGHATLYWYQQILGQGPKLLIQFQNNGVVDDSQLPKDRFSAERLKGVDSTLKIQPAKLEDSAVYLCASSLGPGLAGGDTDTQYFGPGTRLTVL.